The sequence of this T cell receptor (beta chain) was determined in a study of cytomegalovirus exposure and HLA in healthy donors. Study conclusions and caveats: The study recorded 150 to 200 TCR beta chains that were cytomegalovirus-associated. Some V segments could not be told apart, so they were left out, TRBV6-2 and TRBV6-3 among them.

Nominally healthy donors provided the samples, though records likely missed some immune exposures. Germline lookup yields CDR1 MNHNS and CDR2 SASEGT. The length of the CDR3 is 14 residues. V lost 6 bases and J lost 5, with 16 bases in between. Turning to this clone: Its antigen is unidentified.

Vbeta (60) and Jbeta (13) primers were used in the PCR. TCRdb's table, derived via immunoSEQ multiplex PCR, lists solely in-frame clones and lacks some. The sample carries some 200,000 clones, roughly 60% recorded once. The receptor's source is a man in his forties in good health and CMV-seronegative. The sequenced sample consisted of PBMCs. The J gene is TRBJ1-1, the V gene TRBV6-1; D possibly corresponds to TRBD1 (6 bases). CDR3 sequence (DNA): TGTGCCAGCAGAACCCGGGGGGCAGGAACTGAAGCTTTCTTT. This gives the protein CASRTRGAGTEAFF.